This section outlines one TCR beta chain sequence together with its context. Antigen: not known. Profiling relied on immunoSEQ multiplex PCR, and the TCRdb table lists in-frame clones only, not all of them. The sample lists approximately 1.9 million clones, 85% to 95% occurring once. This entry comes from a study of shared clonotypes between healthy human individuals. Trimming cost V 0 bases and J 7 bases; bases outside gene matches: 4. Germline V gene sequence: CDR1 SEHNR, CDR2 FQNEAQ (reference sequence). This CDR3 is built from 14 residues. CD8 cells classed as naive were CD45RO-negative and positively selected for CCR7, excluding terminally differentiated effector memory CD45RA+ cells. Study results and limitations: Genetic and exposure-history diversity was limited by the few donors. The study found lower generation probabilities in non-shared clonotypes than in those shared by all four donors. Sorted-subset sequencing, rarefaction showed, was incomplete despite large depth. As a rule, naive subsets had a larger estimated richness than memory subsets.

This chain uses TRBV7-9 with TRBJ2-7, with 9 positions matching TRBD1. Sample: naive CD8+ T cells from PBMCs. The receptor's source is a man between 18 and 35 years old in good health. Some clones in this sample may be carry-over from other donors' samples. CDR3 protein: CASSLADRGWEQYF. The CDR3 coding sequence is TGTGCCAGCAGCTTAGCAGACAGGGGGTGGGAGCAGTACTTC.